The rows below give T cell receptor beta chains drawn from one sample of a study of shared clonotypes between healthy human individuals. The method was immunoSEQ multiplex PCR; TCRdb's version includes in-frame clones alone and lacks a portion of them. The sample includes around 700,000 clones, roughly 70% of them seen just once. Material: memory CD4+ T cells sorted from blood. Receptor source: a woman in her 30s in good health. The CDR3 runs from the conserved cysteine through the conserved F or W. D genes are given only for firm matches. Clone size is shown for a subset of rows, as once, few, many or a class of expanded clone.

abundance: .
d_gene: TRBD2
j_gene: TRBJ2-1
v_gene: TRBV28
CDR3aa: CASSGTSPFF
CDR3nt: TGTGCCAGCAGTGGGACTAGCCCGTTCTTC

abundance: .
d_gene: .
j_gene: TRBJ2-1
v_gene: TRBV5-4
CDR3aa: CASRTIGSSNEQFF
CDR3nt: TGTGCCAGCCGGACAATTGGATCTTCCAATGAGCAGTTCTTC

abundance: .
d_gene: TRBD1
j_gene: TRBJ2-7
v_gene: TRBV5-1
CDR3aa: CASSSPGQPYEQYF
CDR3nt: TGCGCCAGCAGCTCCCCGGGACAGCCCTACGAGCAGTACTTC

abundance: .
d_gene: .
j_gene: TRBJ2-7
v_gene: TRBV2
CDR3aa: CASGYIYEQYF
CDR3nt: TGTGCCAGCGGGTACATCTACGAGCAGTACTTC

abundance: .
d_gene: .
j_gene: TRBJ1-2
v_gene: TRBV27
CDR3aa: CASSLSPGDNYGYTF
CDR3nt: TGTGCCAGCAGTTTATCTCCCGGAGACAACTATGGCTACACCTTC

abundance: few
d_gene: TRBD2
j_gene: TRBJ2-2
v_gene: TRBV5-4
CDR3aa: CASSFGTSGSLIGELFF
CDR3nt: TGTGCCAGCAGCTTCGGGACTAGCGGGAGCTTGATCGGGGAGCTGTTTTTT

abundance: .
d_gene: TRBD2
j_gene: TRBJ2-3
v_gene: TRBV2
CDR3aa: CASSEVGGSGGGQYF
CDR3nt: TGTGCCAGCAGTGAGGTTGGCGGGAGCGGGGGCGGGCAGTATTTT

abundance: .
d_gene: TRBD1
j_gene: TRBJ2-7
v_gene: TRBV6-1
CDR3aa: CASGLTGTALYEQYF
CDR3nt: TGTGCCAGCGGCCTGACCGGGACAGCACTCTACGAGCAGTACTTC

abundance: .
d_gene: .
j_gene: TRBJ2-3
v_gene: TRBV7-2
CDR3aa: CASSPLNPTDTQYF
CDR3nt: TGTGCCAGCAGCCCCCTTAATCCCACAGATACGCAGTATTTT

abundance: .
d_gene: .
j_gene: TRBJ1-1
v_gene: TRBV30
CDR3aa: CAWLKTVNTEAFF
CDR3nt: TGTGCCTGGCTAAAGACGGTGAACACTGAAGCTTTCTTT

abundance: many
d_gene: .
j_gene: TRBJ2-3
v_gene: TRBV18
CDR3aa: CASSPGQYGGTDTQYF
CDR3nt: TGTGCCAGCTCACCGGGTCAATATGGTGGGACAGATACGCAGTATTTT

abundance: .
d_gene: .
j_gene: TRBJ1-1
v_gene: TRBV2
CDR3aa: CASKPTEAFF
CDR3nt: TGTGCCAGCAAGCCCACTGAAGCTTTCTTT

abundance: .
d_gene: .
j_gene: TRBJ2-2
v_gene: TRBV15
CDR3aa: CATSRGAGTGNTGELFF
CDR3nt: TGTGCCACCAGCAGAGGTGCCGGGACGGGAAACACCGGGGAGCTGTTTTTT

abundance: few
d_gene: TRBD2
j_gene: TRBJ2-7
v_gene: TRBV2
CDR3aa: CGSGGWTYEQYF
CDR3nt: TGTGGCAGCGGGGGGTGGACTTACGAGCAGTACTTC

abundance: .
d_gene: TRBD1
j_gene: TRBJ1-2
v_gene: TRBV28
CDR3aa: CASTNSGQGVGYGYTF
CDR3nt: TGTGCCAGCACCAATTCCGGACAGGGGGTCGGCTATGGCTACACCTTC

abundance: .
d_gene: .
j_gene: TRBJ2-1
v_gene: TRBV19
CDR3aa: CASSSHTLSYNEQFF
CDR3nt: TGTGCCAGTAGTTCGCATACCCTCTCCTACAATGAGCAGTTCTTC

abundance: many
d_gene: .
j_gene: TRBJ2-1
v_gene: TRBV18
CDR3aa: CASSPRQSTTYNEQFF
CDR3nt: TGTGCCAGCTCACCAAGACAGAGCACCACCTACAATGAGCAGTTCTTC

abundance: .
d_gene: TRBD2
j_gene: TRBJ2-3
v_gene: TRBV23-1
CDR3aa: CASSQNTSEGDTDTQYF
CDR3nt: TGCGCCAGCAGTCAAAATACTAGCGAGGGAGACACAGATACGCAGTATTTT

abundance: .
d_gene: .
j_gene: TRBJ1-2
v_gene: TRBV28
CDR3aa: CASTLSGRIGYTF
CDR3nt: TGTGCCAGCACCTTATCGGGACGAATCGGCTACACCTTC

abundance: .
d_gene: .
j_gene: TRBJ2-1
v_gene: TRBV30
CDR3aa: CAWSFWARSYNEQFF
CDR3nt: TGTGCCTGGAGTTTCTGGGCCCGCTCCTACAATGAGCAGTTCTTC

abundance: .
d_gene: .
j_gene: TRBJ1-4
v_gene: TRBV5-1
CDR3aa: CASSLSTATNEKLFF
CDR3nt: TGCGCCAGCAGCTTGTCGACGGCAACTAATGAAAAACTGTTTTTT

abundance: .
d_gene: .
j_gene: TRBJ1-2
v_gene: TRBV25-1
CDR3aa: CASKQTAGYTF
CDR3nt: TGTGCCAGCAAACAGACGGCTGGCTACACCTTC

abundance: .
d_gene: .
j_gene: TRBJ1-3
v_gene: TRBV5-6
CDR3aa: CASSFLGRRGSGNTIYF
CDR3nt: TGTGCCAGCAGCTTCTTGGGTAGGAGGGGTTCTGGAAACACCATATATTTT

abundance: .
d_gene: .
j_gene: TRBJ1-1
v_gene: TRBV5-8
CDR3aa: CASSFRGVDTEAFF
CDR3nt: TGTGCCAGCAGCTTCCGGGGAGTAGATACTGAAGCTTTCTTT

abundance: .
d_gene: TRBD1
j_gene: TRBJ1-5
v_gene: TRBV5-4
CDR3aa: CASSFLPGQGANQPQHF
CDR3nt: TGTGCCAGCAGCTTCCTGCCGGGACAGGGGGCCAATCAGCCCCAGCATTTT

abundance: .
d_gene: TRBD1
j_gene: TRBJ2-3
v_gene: TRBV27
CDR3aa: CASSDRGRTDTQYF
CDR3nt: TGTGCCAGCTCGGACAGGGGACGCACAGATACGCAGTATTTT

abundance: .
d_gene: TRBD2
j_gene: TRBJ2-5
v_gene: TRBV10-1
CDR3aa: CASSDGGLAGGETQYF
CDR3nt: TGCGCCAGCAGTGATGGAGGACTAGCGGGAGGAGAGACCCAGTACTTC

abundance: .
d_gene: .
j_gene: TRBJ1-5
v_gene: TRBV7-2
CDR3aa: CASSLVTLVSNQPQHF
CDR3nt: TGTGCCAGCAGCTTAGTAACACTCGTTAGCAATCAGCCCCAGCATTTT

abundance: .
d_gene: TRBD2
j_gene: TRBJ2-2
v_gene: TRBV11-2
CDR3aa: CASSWRIFGRSNTGELFF
CDR3nt: TGTGCCAGCAGCTGGAGGATCTTCGGGAGGTCTAACACCGGGGAGCTGTTTTTT

abundance: .
d_gene: .
j_gene: TRBJ2-3
v_gene: TRBV5-6
CDR3aa: CASSLKKTDPTDTQYF
CDR3nt: TGTGCCAGCAGCTTGAAGAAAACGGACCCGACAGATACGCAGTATTTT

abundance: once
d_gene: .
j_gene: TRBJ2-5
v_gene: TRBV7-2
CDR3aa: CASSFAGAETQYF
CDR3nt: TGTGCCAGCAGCTTCGCGGGGGCGGAGACCCAGTACTTC

abundance: .
d_gene: .
j_gene: TRBJ2-7
v_gene: TRBV6-5
CDR3aa: CASSSSDSAGEQYF
CDR3nt: TGTGCCAGCAGTTCCTCGGATTCGGCCGGCGAGCAGTACTTC

abundance: .
d_gene: .
j_gene: TRBJ1-3
v_gene: TRBV18
CDR3aa: CASSPPVASGNTIYF
CDR3nt: TGTGCCAGCTCACCACCGGTCGCCTCTGGAAACACCATATATTTT

abundance: .
d_gene: TRBD1
j_gene: TRBJ1-2
v_gene: TRBV2
CDR3aa: CASKRDRTNYGYTF
CDR3nt: TGTGCCAGCAAAAGGGACAGAACTAACTATGGCTACACCTTC

abundance: .
d_gene: .
j_gene: TRBJ1-2
v_gene: TRBV19
CDR3aa: CASSRDFSAYGYTF
CDR3nt: TGTGCCAGTAGCCGGGACTTTTCCGCCTATGGCTACACCTTC

abundance: once
d_gene: .
j_gene: TRBJ1-2
v_gene: TRBV18
CDR3aa: CASSPDSNYGYTF
CDR3nt: TGTGCCAGCTCACCGGACAGTAACTATGGCTACACCTTC

abundance: .
d_gene: .
j_gene: TRBJ1-2
v_gene: TRBV28
CDR3aa: CASSLNGNWGYTF
CDR3nt: TGTGCCAGCAGTTTAAACGGCAATTGGGGCTACACCTTC

abundance: few
d_gene: .
j_gene: TRBJ1-1
v_gene: TRBV5-1
CDR3aa: CASSLSAIGTEAFF
CDR3nt: TGCGCCAGCAGCTTGTCGGCAATCGGCACTGAAGCTTTCTTT

abundance: .
d_gene: TRBD2
j_gene: TRBJ2-1
v_gene: TRBV28
CDR3aa: CASSAIAGGYNEQFF
CDR3nt: TGTGCCAGCAGTGCAATAGCGGGGGGCTACAATGAGCAGTTCTTC

abundance: .
d_gene: .
j_gene: TRBJ2-7
v_gene: TRBV28
CDR3aa: CASVDGTRVYEQYF
CDR3nt: TGTGCCAGCGTAGACGGGACCAGGGTCTACGAGCAGTACTTC

abundance: .
d_gene: .
j_gene: TRBJ2-2
v_gene: TRBV9
CDR3aa: CASSVESDHGELFF
CDR3nt: TGTGCCAGCAGCGTAGAGAGCGACCACGGGGAGCTGTTTTTT

abundance: .
d_gene: TRBD2
j_gene: TRBJ2-7
v_gene: TRBV4-1
CDR3aa: CASSQEPAASGRASSYEQYF
CDR3nt: TGCGCCAGCAGCCAAGAACCGGCGGCTAGCGGGAGGGCAAGCTCCTACGAGCAGTACTTC

abundance: .
d_gene: TRBD1
j_gene: TRBJ2-7
v_gene: TRBV25-1
CDR3aa: CASSEGTGSYEQYF
CDR3nt: TGTGCCAGCAGTGAAGGGACAGGGTCGTACGAGCAGTACTTC

abundance: .
d_gene: .
j_gene: TRBJ2-3
v_gene: TRBV28
CDR3aa: CASSFSGLRTDTQYF
CDR3nt: TGTGCCAGCAGTTTTTCGGGACTTCGCACAGATACGCAGTATTTT

abundance: .
d_gene: .
j_gene: TRBJ2-6
v_gene: TRBV7-2
CDR3aa: CASSSRGTGSGANVLTF
CDR3nt: TGTGCCAGCAGCTCTAGGGGGACGGGCTCTGGGGCCAACGTCCTGACTTTC

abundance: once
d_gene: .
j_gene: TRBJ2-1
v_gene: TRBV27
CDR3aa: CASSLILSPYNEQFF
CDR3nt: TGTGCCAGCAGTTTAATACTCTCCCCCTACAATGAGCAGTTCTTC

abundance: .
d_gene: .
j_gene: TRBJ2-1
v_gene: TRBV4-1
CDR3aa: CASSQVNEQFF
CDR3nt: TGCGCCAGCAGCCAAGTTAATGAGCAGTTCTTC

abundance: .
d_gene: TRBD2
j_gene: TRBJ2-5
v_gene: TRBV18
CDR3aa: CASSPPTSGQETQYF
CDR3nt: TGTGCCAGCTCACCACCGACTAGCGGACAAGAGACCCAGTACTTC

abundance: few
d_gene: .
j_gene: TRBJ1-2
v_gene: TRBV29-1
CDR3aa: CSVRLGGQGGYTF
CDR3nt: TGCAGCGTTAGGTTAGGGGGGCAGGGTGGCTACACCTTC

abundance: many
d_gene: .
j_gene: TRBJ1-5
v_gene: TRBV18
CDR3aa: CASSPSAQGSNQPQHF
CDR3nt: TGTGCCAGCTCACCATCTGCCCAGGGTAGCAATCAGCCCCAGCATTTT